The T cell receptor beta chain described here comes from a study of T cells after yellow fever vaccination. Study-level points and caveats: In post-booster samples, most primary-vaccination clones reappeared (96% CD4, approximately 91% CD8).

In TCRdb, the 5' RACE reads were re-called with MiXCR into one record per CDR3 protein. The top ten hold around 16% of the sample, which has hundreds of thousands of distinct CDR3 sequences, roughly 17% seen once. V lost 2 bases to trimming and J lost 7 bases, with 18 bases between them. Germline loops: CDR1 MNHEY, CDR2 SVGEGT. CDR3 length: 16 amino acids. As for this clonotype: Antigen specificity is unknown.

This receptor was identified in a man between 18 and 29 years old who received the YFV17D yellow fever vaccine. The chain uses TRBV6-2 or TRBV6-3 and TRBJ2-1, with D perhaps matching TRBD2 (6 bases). Sequencing was performed on PBMCs, taken less than 6 days after the first yellow fever vaccination. CDR3 DNA: TGTGCCAGCAGTTACAAAAGGAGGGCCTTTGGAAATGAGCAGTTCTTC. This sequence encodes CASSYKRRAFGNEQFF.